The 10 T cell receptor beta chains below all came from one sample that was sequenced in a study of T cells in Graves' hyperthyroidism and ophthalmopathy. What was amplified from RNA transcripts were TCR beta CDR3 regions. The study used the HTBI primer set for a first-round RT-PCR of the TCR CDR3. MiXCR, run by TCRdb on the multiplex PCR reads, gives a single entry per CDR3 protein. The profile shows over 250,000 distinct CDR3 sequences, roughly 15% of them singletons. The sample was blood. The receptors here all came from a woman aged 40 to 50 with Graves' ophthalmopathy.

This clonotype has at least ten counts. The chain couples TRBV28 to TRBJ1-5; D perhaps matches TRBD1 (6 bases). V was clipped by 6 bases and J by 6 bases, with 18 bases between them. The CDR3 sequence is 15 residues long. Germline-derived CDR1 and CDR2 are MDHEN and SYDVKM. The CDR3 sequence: CASRPGPEGGQPQHF. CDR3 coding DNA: TGTGCCAGCAGACCGGGCCCCGAGGGGGGTCAGCCCCAGCATTTT.

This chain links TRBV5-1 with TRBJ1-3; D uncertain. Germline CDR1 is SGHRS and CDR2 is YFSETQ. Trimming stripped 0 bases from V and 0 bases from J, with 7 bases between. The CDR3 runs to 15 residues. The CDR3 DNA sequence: TGCGCCAGCAGCTTGGCCACTCTCTCTGGAAACACCATATATTTT. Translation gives CASSLATLSGNTIYF.

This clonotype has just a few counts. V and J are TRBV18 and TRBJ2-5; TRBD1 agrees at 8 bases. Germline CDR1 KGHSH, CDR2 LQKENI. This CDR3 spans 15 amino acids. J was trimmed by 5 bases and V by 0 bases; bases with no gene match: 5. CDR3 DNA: TGTGCCAGCTCACCACCGAGCAGACAGGGGGAGACCCAGTACTTC. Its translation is CASSPPSRQGETQYF.

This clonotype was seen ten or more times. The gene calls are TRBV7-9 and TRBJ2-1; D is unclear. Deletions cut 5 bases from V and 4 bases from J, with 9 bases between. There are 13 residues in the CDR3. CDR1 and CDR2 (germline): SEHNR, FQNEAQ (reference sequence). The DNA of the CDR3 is TGTGCCAGCAGCCAAGTTAGATACAATGAGCAGTTCTTC. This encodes CASSQVRYNEQFF.

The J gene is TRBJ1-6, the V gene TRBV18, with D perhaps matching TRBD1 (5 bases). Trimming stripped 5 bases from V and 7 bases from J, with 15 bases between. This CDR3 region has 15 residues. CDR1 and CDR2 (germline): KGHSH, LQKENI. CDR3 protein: CASSALDSPNSPLHF. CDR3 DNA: TGTGCCAGCTCAGCACTTGACAGCCCGAATTCACCCCTCCACTTT. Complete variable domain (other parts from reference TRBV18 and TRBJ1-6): NAGVMQNPRHLVRRRGQEARLRCSPMKGHSHVYWYRQLPEEGLKFMVYLQKENIIDESGMPKERFSAEFPKEGPSILRIQQVVRGDSAAYFCASSALDSPNSPLHFGNGTRLTVT.

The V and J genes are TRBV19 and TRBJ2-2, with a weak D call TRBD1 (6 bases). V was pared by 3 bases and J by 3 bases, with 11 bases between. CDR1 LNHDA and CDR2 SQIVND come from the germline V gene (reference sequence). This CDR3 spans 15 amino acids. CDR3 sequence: CASSIQGSYTGELFF. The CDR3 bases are TGTGCCAGTAGTATTCAGGGGTCTTACACCGGGGAGCTGTTTTTT. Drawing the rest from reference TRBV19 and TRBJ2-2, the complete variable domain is DGGITQSPKYLFRKEGQNVTLSCEQNLNHDAMYWYRQDPGQGLRLIYYSQIVNDFQKGDIAEGYSVSREKKESFPLTVTSAQKNPTAFYLCASSIQGSYTGELFFGEGSRLTVL.

CDR3: CASSLPGQGSGTGELFF. The DNA for the CDR3 is TGTGCCAGCAGCTTGCCGGGACAGGGCAGTGGCACCGGGGAGCTGTTTTTT. This rearrangement joins TRBV7-8 to TRBJ2-2; 9 positions match TRBD1. V gave up 3 bases and J gave up 4 bases; unmatched junction bases: 9. The germline CDR1 and CDR2 sequences are SGHVS and FQNEAQ. The CDR3 has 17 amino acids. Supplemented by reference TRBV7-8 and TRBJ2-2, the full variable domain reads GAGVSQSPRYKVAKRGQDVALRCDPISGHVSLFWYQQALGQGPEFLTYFQNEAQLDKSGLPSDRFFAERPEGSVSTLKIQRTQQEDSAVYLCASSLPGQGSGTGELFFGEGSRLTVL.

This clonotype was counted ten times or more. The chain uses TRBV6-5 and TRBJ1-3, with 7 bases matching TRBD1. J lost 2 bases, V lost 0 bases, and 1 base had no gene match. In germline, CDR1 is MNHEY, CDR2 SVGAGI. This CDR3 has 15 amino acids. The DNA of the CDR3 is TGTGCCAGCAGTTACTCGACAGGGACTGGAAACACCATATATTTT. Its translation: CASSYSTGTGNTIYF.

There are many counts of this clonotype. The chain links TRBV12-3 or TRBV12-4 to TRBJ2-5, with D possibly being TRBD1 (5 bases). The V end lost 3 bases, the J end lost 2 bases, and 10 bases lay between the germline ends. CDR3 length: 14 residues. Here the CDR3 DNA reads TGTGCCAGCAGTTTGGGTCAGGGTCAAGAGACCCAGTACTTC. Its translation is CASSLGQGQETQYF.

The CDR3 spells CASTSPSTDTQYF. In DNA, the CDR3 is TGTGCCAGCACCTCCCCGAGCACAGATACGCAGTATTTT. This chain joins TRBV5-6 and TRBJ2-3; no reliable D call. Germline CDR1 and CDR2: SGHDT and YYEEEE. The CDR3 totals 13 residues. The germline V and J ends were trimmed by 6 bases and 0 bases, with 8 bases remaining between them.